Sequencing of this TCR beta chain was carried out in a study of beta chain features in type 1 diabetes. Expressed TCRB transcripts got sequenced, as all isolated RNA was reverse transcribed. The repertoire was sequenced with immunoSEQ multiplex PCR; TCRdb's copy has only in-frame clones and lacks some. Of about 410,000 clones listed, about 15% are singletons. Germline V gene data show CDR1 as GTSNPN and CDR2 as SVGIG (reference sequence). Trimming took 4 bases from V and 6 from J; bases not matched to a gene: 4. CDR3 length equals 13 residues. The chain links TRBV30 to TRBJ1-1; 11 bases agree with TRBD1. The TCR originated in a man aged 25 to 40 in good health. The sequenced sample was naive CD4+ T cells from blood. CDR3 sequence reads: CAWIWTGGSEAFF. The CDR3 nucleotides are TGTGCCTGGATTTGGACAGGGGGCTCTGAAGCTTTCTTT. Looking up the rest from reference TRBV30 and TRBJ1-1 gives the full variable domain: SQTIHQWPATLVQPVGSPLSLECTVEGTSNPNLYWYRQAAGRGLQLLFYSVGIGQISSEVPQNLSASRPQDRQFILSSKKLLLSDSGFYLCAWIWTGGSEAFFGQGTRLTVV.